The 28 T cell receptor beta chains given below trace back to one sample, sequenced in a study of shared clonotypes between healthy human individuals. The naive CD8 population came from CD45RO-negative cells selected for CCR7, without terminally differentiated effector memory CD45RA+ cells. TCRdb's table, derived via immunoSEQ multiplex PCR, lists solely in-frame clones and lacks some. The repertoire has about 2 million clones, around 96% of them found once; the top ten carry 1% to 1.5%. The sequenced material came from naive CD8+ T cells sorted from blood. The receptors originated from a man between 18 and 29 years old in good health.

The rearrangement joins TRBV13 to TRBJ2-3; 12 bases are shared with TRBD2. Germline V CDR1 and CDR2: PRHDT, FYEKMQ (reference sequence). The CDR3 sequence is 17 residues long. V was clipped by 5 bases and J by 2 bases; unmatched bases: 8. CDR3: CASSPSWTSGVTDTQYF. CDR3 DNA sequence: TGTGCCAGCAGCCCCTCTTGGACTAGCGGGGTCACAGATACGCAGTATTTT.

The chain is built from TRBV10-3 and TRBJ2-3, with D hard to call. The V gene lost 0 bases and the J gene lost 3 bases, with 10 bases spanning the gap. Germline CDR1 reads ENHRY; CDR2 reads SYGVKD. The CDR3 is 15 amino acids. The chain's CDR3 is CAISESETSTDTQYF. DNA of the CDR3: TGTGCCATCAGTGAGTCGGAGACTTCTACAGATACGCAGTATTTT.

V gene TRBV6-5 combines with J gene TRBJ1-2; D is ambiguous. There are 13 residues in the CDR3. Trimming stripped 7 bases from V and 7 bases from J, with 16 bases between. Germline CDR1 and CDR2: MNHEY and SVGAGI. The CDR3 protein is CASTQASGAGYTF. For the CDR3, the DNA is TGTGCCAGCACCCAAGCGAGTGGTGCTGGCTACACCTTC.

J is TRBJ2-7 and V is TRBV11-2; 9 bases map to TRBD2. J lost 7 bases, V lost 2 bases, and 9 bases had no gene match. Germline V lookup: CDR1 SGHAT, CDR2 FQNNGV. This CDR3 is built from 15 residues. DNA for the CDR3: TGTGCCAGCAGCTTACTGGCGGGAGGGAGAAAAGAGCAGTACTTC. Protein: CASSLLAGGRKEQYF.

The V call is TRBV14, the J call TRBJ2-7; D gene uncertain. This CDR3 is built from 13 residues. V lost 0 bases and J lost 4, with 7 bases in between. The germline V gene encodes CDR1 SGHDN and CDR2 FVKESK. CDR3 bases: TGTGCCAGCAGCCAAGATCCAGATTACGAGCAGTACTTC. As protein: CASSQDPDYEQYF.

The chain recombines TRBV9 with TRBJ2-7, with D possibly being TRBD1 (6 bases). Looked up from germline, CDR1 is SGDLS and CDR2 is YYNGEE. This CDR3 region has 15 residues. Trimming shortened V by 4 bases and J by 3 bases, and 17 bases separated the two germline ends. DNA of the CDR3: TGTGCCAGCAGCCCGGGACATTCATTCAGCTACGAGCAGTACTTC. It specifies CASSPGHSFSYEQYF. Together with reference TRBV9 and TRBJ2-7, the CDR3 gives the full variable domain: DSGVTQTPKHLITATGQRVTLRCSPRSGDLSVYWYQQSLDQGLQFLIQYYNGEERAKGNILERFSAQQFPDLHSELNLSSLELGDSALYFCASSPGHSFSYEQYFGPGTRLTVT.

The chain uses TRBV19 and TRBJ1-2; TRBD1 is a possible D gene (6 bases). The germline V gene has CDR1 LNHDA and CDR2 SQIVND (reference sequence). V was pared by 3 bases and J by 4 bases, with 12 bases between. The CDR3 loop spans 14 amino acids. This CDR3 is CASSIGQRGYGYTF. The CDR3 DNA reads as TGTGCCAGTAGTATTGGACAGCGCGGCTATGGCTACACCTTC.

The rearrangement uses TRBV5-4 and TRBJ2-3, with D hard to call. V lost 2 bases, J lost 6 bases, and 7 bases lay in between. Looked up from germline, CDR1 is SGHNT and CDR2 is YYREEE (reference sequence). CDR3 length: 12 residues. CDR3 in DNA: TGTGCCAGCAGCTTCCCTAGTGATACGCAGTATTTT. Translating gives CASSFPSDTQYF.

DNA for the CDR3: TGCGCCAGCAGTTCGGACAGCTACCAAGAGACCCAGTACTTC. Protein product: CASSSDSYQETQYF. V usage is TRBV10-2 and J usage is TRBJ2-5; the D gene is possibly TRBD1 (6 bases). Germline V gene data show CDR1 as WSHSY and CDR2 as SAAADI. Trimming removed 5 bases at V and 0 bases at J, with 10 bases between. The CDR3 consists of 14 residues.

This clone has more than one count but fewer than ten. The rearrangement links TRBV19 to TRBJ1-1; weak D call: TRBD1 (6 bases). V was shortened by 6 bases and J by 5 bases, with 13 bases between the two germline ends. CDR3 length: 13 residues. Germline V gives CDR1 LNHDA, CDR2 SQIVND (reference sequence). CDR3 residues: CASSGGQLTEAFF. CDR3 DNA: TGTGCCAGTAGCGGTGGACAGTTGACTGAAGCTTTCTTT. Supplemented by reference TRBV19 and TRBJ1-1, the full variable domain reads DGGITQSPKYLFRKEGQNVTLSCEQNLNHDAMYWYRQDPGQGLRLIYYSQIVNDFQKGDIAEGYSVSREKKESFPLTVTSAQKNPTAFYLCASSGGQLTEAFFGQGTRLTVV.

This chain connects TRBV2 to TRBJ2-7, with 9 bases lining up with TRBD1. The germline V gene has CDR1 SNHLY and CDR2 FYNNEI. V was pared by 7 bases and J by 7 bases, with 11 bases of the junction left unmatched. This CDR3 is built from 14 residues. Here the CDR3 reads CASIPGQGLGEQYF. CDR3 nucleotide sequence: TGTGCCAGCATCCCCGGACAGGGGTTGGGGGAGCAGTACTTC.

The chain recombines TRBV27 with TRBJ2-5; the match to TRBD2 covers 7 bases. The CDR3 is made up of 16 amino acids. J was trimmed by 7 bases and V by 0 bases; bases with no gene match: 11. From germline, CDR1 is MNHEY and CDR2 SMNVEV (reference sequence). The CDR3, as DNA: TGTGCCAGCAGTTTATCGACGGGGGAGGGCCTTGGGACCCAGTACTTC. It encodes CASSLSTGEGLGTQYF.

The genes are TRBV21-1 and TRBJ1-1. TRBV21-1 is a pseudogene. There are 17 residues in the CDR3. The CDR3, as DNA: TGTGCCAGCAGCAAAGCGCGGTCAGGTAGAATGAACACTGAAGCTTTCTTT. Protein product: CASSKARSGRMNTEAFF.

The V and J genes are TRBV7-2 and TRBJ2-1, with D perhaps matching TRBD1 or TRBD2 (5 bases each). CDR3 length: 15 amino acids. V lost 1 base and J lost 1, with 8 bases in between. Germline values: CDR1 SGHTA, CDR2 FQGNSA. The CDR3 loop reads CASSLGRESYNEQFF. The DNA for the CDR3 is TGTGCCAGCAGCTTAGGCAGGGAGTCCTACAATGAGCAGTTCTTC.

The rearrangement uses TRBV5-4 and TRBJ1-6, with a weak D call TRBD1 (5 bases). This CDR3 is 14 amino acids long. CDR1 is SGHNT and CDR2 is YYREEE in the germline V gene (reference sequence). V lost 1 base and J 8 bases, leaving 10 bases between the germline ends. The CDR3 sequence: CASSLLGVDSPLHF. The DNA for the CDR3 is TGTGCCAGCAGCTTGTTGGGGGTTGATTCACCCCTCCACTTT.

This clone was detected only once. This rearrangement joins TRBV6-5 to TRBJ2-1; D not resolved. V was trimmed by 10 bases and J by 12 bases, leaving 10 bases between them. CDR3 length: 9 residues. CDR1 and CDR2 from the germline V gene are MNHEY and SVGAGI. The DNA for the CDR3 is TGTGCCACAGAGTCTGGGCAGTTCTTC. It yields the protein CATESGQFF.

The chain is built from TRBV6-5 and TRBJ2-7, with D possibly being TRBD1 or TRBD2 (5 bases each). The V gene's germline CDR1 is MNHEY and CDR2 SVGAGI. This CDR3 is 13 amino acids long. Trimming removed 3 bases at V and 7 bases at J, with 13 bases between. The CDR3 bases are TGTGCCAGCAGTTATGAGGGGCTCGGAGAGCAGTACTTC. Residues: CASSYEGLGEQYF.

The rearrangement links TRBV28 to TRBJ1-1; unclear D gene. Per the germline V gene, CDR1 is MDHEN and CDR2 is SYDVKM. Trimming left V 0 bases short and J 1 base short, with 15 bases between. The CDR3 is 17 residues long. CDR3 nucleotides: TGTGCCAGCAGTTTATGGGTAACAGCTGTCGGGAACACTGAAGCTTTCTTT. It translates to CASSLWVTAVGNTEAFF.

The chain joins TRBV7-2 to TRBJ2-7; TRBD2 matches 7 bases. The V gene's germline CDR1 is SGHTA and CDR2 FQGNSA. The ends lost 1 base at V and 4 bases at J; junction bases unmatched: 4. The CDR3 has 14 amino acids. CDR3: CASSLGAGPYEQYF. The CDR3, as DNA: TGTGCCAGCAGCTTAGGAGCGGGGCCGTACGAGCAGTACTTC.

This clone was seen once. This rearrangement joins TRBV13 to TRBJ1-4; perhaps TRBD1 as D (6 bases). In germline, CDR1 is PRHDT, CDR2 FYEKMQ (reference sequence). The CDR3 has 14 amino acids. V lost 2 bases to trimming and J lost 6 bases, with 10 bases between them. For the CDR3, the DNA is TGTGCCAGCAGCTTAAAAGGGGGTGATGAAAAACTGTTTTTT. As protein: CASSLKGGDEKLFF. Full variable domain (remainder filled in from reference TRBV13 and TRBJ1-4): AAGVIQSPRHLIKEKRETATLKCYPIPRHDTVYWYQQGPGQDPQFLISFYEKMQSDKGSIPDRFSAQQFSDYHSELNMSSLELGDSALYFCASSLKGGDEKLFFGSGTQLSVL.

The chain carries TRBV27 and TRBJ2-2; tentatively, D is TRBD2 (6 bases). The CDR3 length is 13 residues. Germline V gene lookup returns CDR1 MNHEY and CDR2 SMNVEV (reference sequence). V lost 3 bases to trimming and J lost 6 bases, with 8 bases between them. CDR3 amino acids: CASSFWRAGELFF. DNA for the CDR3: TGTGCCAGCAGTTTCTGGAGGGCCGGGGAGCTGTTTTTT.

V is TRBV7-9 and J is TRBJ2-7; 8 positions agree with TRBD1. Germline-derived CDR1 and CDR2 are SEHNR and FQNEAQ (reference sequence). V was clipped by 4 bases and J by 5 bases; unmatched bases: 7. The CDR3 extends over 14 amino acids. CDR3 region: CASSSTGEWDEQYF. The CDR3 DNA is TGTGCCAGCAGCTCGACAGGGGAGTGGGACGAGCAGTACTTC.

As DNA, the CDR3 is TGTGCCAGCAGCTTCGGAGGTGAAAAACTGTTTTTT. Protein product: CASSFGGEKLFF. The chain employs TRBV5-4 and TRBJ1-4; no firm D call. This CDR3 is built from 12 residues. The germline V gene has CDR1 SGHNT and CDR2 YYREEE (reference sequence). With 2 bases removed from V and 7 bases from J, the gap between germline ends came to 6 bases.

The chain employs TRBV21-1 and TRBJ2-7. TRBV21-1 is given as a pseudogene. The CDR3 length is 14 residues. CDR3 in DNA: TGTGCCAGCAGCAAACCCTGCCCCTCAAGAGAGCAGTACTTC. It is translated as CASSKPCPSREQYF.

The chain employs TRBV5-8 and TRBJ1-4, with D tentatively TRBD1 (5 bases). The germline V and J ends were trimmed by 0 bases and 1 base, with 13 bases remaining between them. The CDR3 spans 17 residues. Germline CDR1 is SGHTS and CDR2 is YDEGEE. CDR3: CASSLGLGQGTNEKLFF. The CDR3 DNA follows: TGTGCCAGCAGCTTGGGGTTGGGGCAAGGAACTAATGAAAAACTGTTTTTT.

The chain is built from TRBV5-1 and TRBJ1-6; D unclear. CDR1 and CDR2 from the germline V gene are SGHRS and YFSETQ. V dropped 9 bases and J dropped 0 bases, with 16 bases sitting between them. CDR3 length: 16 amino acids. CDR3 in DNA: TGCGCCAAGACCACACGAATCAGCTCCTATAATTCACCCCTCCACTTT. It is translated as CAKTTRISSYNSPLHF.

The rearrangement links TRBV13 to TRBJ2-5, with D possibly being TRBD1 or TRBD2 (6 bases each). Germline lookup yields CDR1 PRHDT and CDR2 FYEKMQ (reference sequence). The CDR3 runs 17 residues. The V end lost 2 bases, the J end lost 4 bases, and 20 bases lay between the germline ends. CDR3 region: CASSLNANWGAGETQYF. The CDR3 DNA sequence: TGTGCCAGCAGCTTAAACGCCAATTGGGGGGCGGGAGAGACCCAGTACTTC.

CDR3 nucleotide sequence: TGTGCCAGCAGCCCTGGACTGGAGGGATACGAGCAGTACTTC. Protein: CASSPGLEGYEQYF. The chain joins TRBV7-6 to TRBJ2-7; possibly TRBD2 for D (6 bases). Germline values: CDR1 SGHVS, CDR2 FNYEAQ. This CDR3 comprises 14 residues. Trimming left V 5 bases short and J 4 bases short, with 15 bases between.